What follows describes a single T cell receptor (beta chain). Profiled with immunoSEQ multiplex PCR; TCRdb holds only in-frame clones, not every one. The table lists tens of thousands of clones, approximately 95% of them singletons. These data belong to a study of technical replicates of blood from several donors. V dropped 1 base and J dropped 5 bases, with 16 bases sitting between them. The CDR3 covers 15 residues. The germline CDR1 and CDR2 sequences are SGHRS and YFSETQ. Sequenced: T cells isolated from PBMCs. The TCR was taken from a human donor in good health. The chain joins TRBV5-1 to TRBJ2-7; D may be TRBD1 (6 bases). CDR3 nucleotide sequence: TGCGCCAGCAGCTTGCAAACAGGGCAAATTGACGAGCAGTACTTC. It encodes CASSLQTGQIDEQYF.